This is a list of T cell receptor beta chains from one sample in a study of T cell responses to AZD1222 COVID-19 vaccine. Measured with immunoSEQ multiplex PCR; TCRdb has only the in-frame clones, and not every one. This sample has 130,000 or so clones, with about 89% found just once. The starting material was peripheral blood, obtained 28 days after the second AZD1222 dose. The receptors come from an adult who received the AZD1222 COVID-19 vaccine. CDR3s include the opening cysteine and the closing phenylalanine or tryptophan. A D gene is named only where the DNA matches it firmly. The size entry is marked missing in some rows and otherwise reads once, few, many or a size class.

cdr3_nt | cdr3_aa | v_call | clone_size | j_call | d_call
TGTGCCAGTAACTTACAGAGGGGGGACACAGATACGCAGTATTTT | CASNLQRGDTDTQYF | TRBV19 | . | TRBJ2-3 | .
TGTGCCAGCAGCTTTCTGGTGACTAGTTCGGGGCAGTTCTTC | CASSFLVTSSGQFF | TRBV7-8 | . | TRBJ2-1 | .
TGTGCCAGCAGCCAAGTGATTGCGGGAAACACAGATACGCAGTATTTT | CASSQVIAGNTDTQYF | TRBV3-1/TRBV3-2 | . | TRBJ2-3 | .
TGTGCCAGCAGCCCGATTATCGGGGGCGTGATTGAAAAACTGTTTTTT | CASSPIIGGVIEKLFF | TRBV4-2 | . | TRBJ1-4 | .
TGTGCCAGCAGCCTCTCTGACAGGGAAAATCAGCCCCAGCATTTT | CASSLSDRENQPQHF | TRBV7-9 | . | TRBJ1-5 | TRBD1
TGTGCCAGCAGCGTAGGTAACCTCCGGGGGAATGAGCAGTTCTTC | CASSVGNLRGNEQFF | TRBV9 | . | TRBJ2-1 | .
TGTGCCAGCACCAACGACAGGGCCCATGGCTACACCTTC | CASTNDRAHGYTF | TRBV12-3/TRBV12-4 | . | TRBJ1-2 | TRBD1
TGTGCTAGTGGTTTGTGGGGACTAGCGAGGAGCACAGATACGCAGTATTTT | CASGLWGLARSTDTQYF | TRBV12-5 | . | TRBJ2-3 | TRBD2
TGTGCCAGCAGTTACTCGAGCGGGACAGGGGACTACGAGCAGTACTTC | CASSYSSGTGDYEQYF | TRBV6-5 | few | TRBJ2-7 | TRBD1
TGTGCCAGCAAGTCGGACATGAACACTGAAGCTTTCTTT | CASKSDMNTEAFF | TRBV2 | . | TRBJ1-1 | .
TGTGCCAGCAGCAAAAGAGCCGCCAGGGGGAATCAGCCCCAGCATTTT | CASSKRAARGNQPQHF | TRBV21-1 | . | TRBJ1-5 | .
TGCAGCGTGCGCGGGGGGTCTAACTCTGGAAACACCATATATTTT | CSVRGGSNSGNTIYF | TRBV29-1 | few | TRBJ1-3 | .
TGTGCCAGCAGCTTGGACACTGGGAGGAGCTACACCTTC | CASSLDTGRSYTF | TRBV5-5 | . | TRBJ1-2 | .
TGTGCCAGCAGCCCCCCTGGAGATACGCAGTATTTT | CASSPPGDTQYF | TRBV11-3 | . | TRBJ2-3 | .
TGTGCCAGCAGTGAACGCCCCTACGTGGTGAGTGAGCAGTTCTTC | CASSERPYVVSEQFF | TRBV2 | . | TRBJ2-1 | .
TGTGCCAGCAGCCCCAACCCACTCTATGGCTACACCTTC | CASSPNPLYGYTF | TRBV7-8 | . | TRBJ1-2 | .
TGTGCCAGCAGCTTAGGGGTTTCGGGGCAGATTCGGTACGTCCTGACTTTC | CASSLGVSGQIRYVLTF | TRBV7-9 | . | TRBJ2-6 | .
TGTGCCATCAGTGAGTCGATAGCGGCTAGCTCCTACGAGCAGTACTTC | CAISESIAASSYEQYF | TRBV10-3 | . | TRBJ2-7 | .
TGTGCCAGCAGCTTAGCTCAGCATGAGCAGTTCTTC | CASSLAQHEQFF | TRBV7-8 | . | TRBJ2-1 | .
TGTGCCAGCAGCTTATGGCAGGGCAACACCGGGGAGCTGTTTTTT | CASSLWQGNTGELFF | TRBV13 | . | TRBJ2-2 | .
TGTGCCACCTTAGCGGGAGCAATCCTTAGCACAGATACGCAGTATTTT | CATLAGAILSTDTQYF | TRBV10-3 | once | TRBJ2-3 | TRBD2
TGTGCCAGCAGCTTTGGGACAGGGGGGGATCAGCCCCAGCATTTT | CASSFGTGGDQPQHF | TRBV5-6 | . | TRBJ1-5 | TRBD1
TGCAGTGCTAGTACAGGACAAGGCTACACCTTC | CSASTGQGYTF | TRBV20-1 | . | TRBJ1-2 | .
TGCGCCAGCCGACCGCTAGCGGGAAACTCCTACGAGCAGTACTTC | CASRPLAGNSYEQYF | TRBV5-1 | . | TRBJ2-7 | TRBD2
TGTGCCAGCAGCTTGGGGACAGTTAACACCTTC | CASSLGTVNTF | TRBV12-3/TRBV12-4 | once | TRBJ1-2 | TRBD1
TGTGCCTGGAGCTCGACAGGCGGGAACACTGAAGCTTTCTTT | CAWSSTGGNTEAFF | TRBV30 | once | TRBJ1-1 | .
TGTGCCAGCAGCATGAGGGACAGGGAGACTGAAGCTTTCTTT | CASSMRDRETEAFF | TRBV13 | . | TRBJ1-1 | TRBD1
TGTGCCAGCGGAAAATACGGAGCTGTGAATTCACCCCTCCACTTT | CASGKYGAVNSPLHF | TRBV27 | . | TRBJ1-6 | .
TGCGCCAGCAGCCAACGGACTAGCCATGGCTACACCTTC | CASSQRTSHGYTF | TRBV5-1 | once | TRBJ1-2 | .
TGTGCCAGCAGCGTAGTTTCAGGGGAACGGGGGAAAGTCACTGAAGCTTTCTTT | CASSVVSGERGKVTEAFF | TRBV9 | . | TRBJ1-1 | .
TGCAGCGTTGTGGAGGGGCGTAATTCACCCCTCCACTTT | CSVVEGRNSPLHF | TRBV29-1 | . | TRBJ1-6 | .
TGTGCCAGTAGCCTCCGCGGGGGGGCTCGCGAGCAGTACTTC | CASSLRGGAREQYF | TRBV19 | . | TRBJ2-7 | TRBD2
TGTGCCAGCAGCCTGCTAGGGTTGAACACTGAAGCTTTCTTT | CASSLLGLNTEAFF | TRBV14 | . | TRBJ1-1 | .
TGCGCCAGCAGTGAGTCTAACACTGAAGCTTTCTTT | CASSESNTEAFF | TRBV10-1 | . | TRBJ1-1 | .
TGTGCCAGCAGCTTTCTAACGAACGGGGACGGCTACACCTTC | CASSFLTNGDGYTF | TRBV7-6 | . | TRBJ1-2 | .
TGTGCCAGCAGCGCACTAGAGGGGAGCTACGAGCAGTACTTC | CASSALEGSYEQYF | TRBV7-6 | . | TRBJ2-7 | .
TGTGCCAGCGCCTTGCGGGGAAAAGAGACCCAGTACTTC | CASALRGKETQYF | TRBV6-5 | . | TRBJ2-5 | .
TGTGCCAGCAGCCTCCGCGGCTCCATATTCACAGATACGCAGTATTTT | CASSLRGSIFTDTQYF | TRBV3-1/TRBV3-2 | . | TRBJ2-3 | .
TGTGCCTGGAGTGTACGTGGGGGCGGTGACTATGGCTACACCTTC | CAWSVRGGGDYGYTF | TRBV30 | few | TRBJ1-2 | .
TGTGCCAGCAGTTTTGGCCTCTCTGGAAACACCATATATTTT | CASSFGLSGNTIYF | TRBV6-5 | . | TRBJ1-3 | .
TGTGCCAGTAGTATAGTTCGGGGAGAGAATGGCTACACCTTC | CASSIVRGENGYTF | TRBV19 | . | TRBJ1-2 | .
TGTGCCAGCTCACCTCAGGGGGTGAGCTCCTATAATTCACCCCTCCACTTT | CASSPQGVSSYNSPLHF | TRBV18 | . | TRBJ1-6 | TRBD1
TGTGCCAGCAGTTACTCGAGAGGGAAGGATGAAAAACTGTTTTTT | CASSYSRGKDEKLFF | TRBV6-5 | . | TRBJ1-4 | .
TGCGCCAGCAGCTTGGACAAGGCTGGGGCCAACGTCCTGACTTTC | CASSLDKAGANVLTF | TRBV5-1 | . | TRBJ2-6 | .
TGTGCCAGCCAGTACACCGGGGAGCTGTTTTTT | CASQYTGELFF | TRBV18 | . | TRBJ2-2 | .
TGTGCCAGCAGCGTAGCTTTGGGAACTGGAAACACCATATATTTT | CASSVALGTGNTIYF | TRBV9 | once | TRBJ1-3 | .
TGTGCCAAGGGATCTAACTATGGCTACACCTTC | CAKGSNYGYTF | TRBV6-4 | few | TRBJ1-2 | .